This entry is about one T cell receptor (beta chain). Its cognate antigen is unknown. The junction does not match germline at one end; this may be a read error. The sample originates from a study of cytomegalovirus exposure and HLA in healthy donors. General observations from the study: The study labeled fewer than 200 TCR beta chains cytomegalovirus-associated. When a later analysis compared HLA-associated TCR beta chains with equally common others, the HLA-associated chains turned out to be more clonally expanded and to have lower generation probabilities. Analysis was carried out at a later point, and it linked a missense DCLRE1C variant to TCR beta V- and J-gene trimming. Per a prior analysis, the majority of TCR beta V segments were productive roughly 87% or roughly 30% of the time.

Use of 60 Vbeta and 13 Jbeta primers characterized the PCR. Profiling relied on immunoSEQ multiplex PCR, and the TCRdb table lists in-frame clones only, not all of them. The repertoire has around 130,000 clones, more than 60% of them found once; the top ten carry around 1.9%. Per the germline V gene, CDR1 is KGHSY and CDR2 is FQNENV. The length of the CDR3 is 15 residues. This clonotype was sampled from a woman aged 40 to 49 in good health and CMV-seronegative. Sequenced: PBMCs. This chain links TRBV16 with TRBJ1-1; 8 bases fit TRBD1. CDR3 sequence (DNA): TGTGCCAGCAGCCCGATCAGGGGGCTGAACACTGAAACTTTCTTT. The encoded protein is CASSPIRGLNTETFF.